This TCR beta chain was observed in a study of blood T cell repertoires in COVID-19. Overall study: Donors in the United States, Italy and Spain gave samples during acute or convalescent COVID-19. PBMCs, B-cell-depleted T cells, or T cells provided the cDNA or gDNA that made up the material.

Participants, about 18 to 100 years old, spanned 24 US areas. Self-reported history from a screening survey and questionnaire set each donor's cohort. The V gene lost 4 bases and the J gene lost 3 bases, with 19 bases spanning the gap. Germline V gives CDR1 ENHRY, CDR2 SYGVKD. The CDR3 sequence is 16 residues long. Method: immunoSEQ multiplex PCR; TCRdb's copy keeps in-frame clones and lacks some. Of 310,000 or so clones in the sample, around 89% are singletons; the top ten hold 1.5% to 2%. This rearrangement joins TRBV10-3 to TRBJ2-7; possibly TRBD2 for D (6 bases). The receptor comes from a young woman with acute COVID-19. Sequencing input: PBMCs or T cells enriched from blood (not recorded which). As DNA, the CDR3 is TGTGCCATCAGTGCCGCCGGGACTCAGGCACTCTACGAGCAGTACTTC. Its translation is CAISAAGTQALYEQYF.